The 5 T cell receptor beta chains in this list originate from one sample, sequenced in a study of T cell repertoires in cytomegalovirus infection. In TCRdb, the reads were re-called with MiXCR into one record per CDR3 protein. The table lists approximately 750,000 distinct CDR3 sequences, 35% to 45% of them singletons. Sequencing used PBMCs. These receptors were taken from a human donor in good health (CMV status not recorded). Some clones in this sample may be carry-over from other donors' samples.

This clonotype was detected only once. It may be a read error: a sequence one base away is much more abundant. This chain connects TRBV27 to TRBJ2-6; D is uncertain. CDR3 length: 17 residues. Per germline, CDR1 MNHEY and CDR2 SMNVEV (reference sequence). Trimming took 3 bases from V and 3 from J, leaving 15 bases between them. CDR3 in amino acids: CASSFFLGSGGANVLTF. CDR3 sequence (DNA): TGTGCCAGCAGTTTTTTTTTGGGCTCTGGTGGGGCCAACGTCCTGACTTTC.

The chain joins TRBV19 to TRBJ1-5; the D gene is possibly TRBD1 (5 bases). From germline, CDR1 is LNHDA and CDR2 SQIVND (reference sequence). CDR3 length: 13 residues. V lost 5 bases, J lost 9 bases, and 14 bases lay in between. For the CDR3, the DNA is TGTGCCAGTAGTCCCAGAGACAGTCTGCCCCAGCATTTT. Translated: CASSPRDSLPQHF.

This clonotype was counted many times. The DNA for the CDR3 is TGTGCCAGCAGTGAAGACAGCTCTGGGGCCAACGTCCTGACTTTC. This encodes CASSEDSSGANVLTF. The gene calls are TRBV6-1 and TRBJ2-6; D remains unclear. Looked up from germline, CDR1 is MNHNS and CDR2 is SASEGT. V dropped 1 base and J dropped 0 bases, with 4 bases sitting between them. The CDR3 runs to 15 residues.

In the case of this clonotype: Since no conserved phenylalanine or tryptophan closes the CDR3, a read error is the likely cause. The rearrangement links TRBV24-1 to TRBJ2-1; the match to TRBD2 covers 13 bases. The length of the CDR3 is 18 residues. After removal of 10 bases from V and 0 bases from J, the junction contained 11 bases not matched to a gene. The germline CDR1 and CDR2 sequences are KGHDR and SFDVKD. CDR3 sequence reads: CATRGTSGESSSYNEQFL. The CDR3 DNA is TGTGCCACAAGAGGGACTAGCGGGGAAAGTAGCTCCTACAATGAGCAGTTCTTA.

This sequence joins TRBV29-1 and TRBJ2-5; D call uncertain. Looked up from germline, CDR1 is SQVTM and CDR2 is ANQGSEA. V lost 0 bases to trimming and J lost 2 bases, with 10 bases between them. The CDR3 sequence is 14 residues long. Written as DNA, the CDR3 is TGCAGCGTTGAAGATGCCAGCAAACAAGAGACCCAGTACTTC. This codes for CSVEDASKQETQYF.